Below, one T cell receptor beta chain is given with its context. Its antigen is as yet unknown. This entry is derived from a study of cytomegalovirus exposure and HLA in healthy donors. Study in general: Early on, a data release was issued that held 80 million or so unique TCRs from HLA-typed donors. General study points: DRB1 showed the most TCR associations and HLA-C the fewest in a later analysis, as rates varied by HLA locus.

With 60 Vbeta and 13 Jbeta primers, the PCR was carried out. In the source study's methods: In a later analysis, of 84 million or so unique beta chains, roughly 11 million appeared in at least two donors. Assay used: immunoSEQ multiplex PCR; TCRdb lists only in-frame clones, some missing. The DNA was the basis for D and trimming; V, J and clone size are from that table. The sample carries about 140,000 clones, more than 75% recorded once. There are 15 residues in the CDR3. V lost 2 bases, J lost 0 bases, and 8 bases lay in between. Germline values: CDR1 SGHRS, CDR2 YFSETQ. This receptor was identified in a young man in good health and CMV-seropositive. The sequenced material came from PBMCs. The rearrangement joins TRBV5-1 to TRBJ1-4; D gene unclear. In DNA form, the CDR3 reads TGCGCCAGCAGCTTCTTTCCAGCAACTAATGAAAAACTGTTTTTT. Its protein product is CASSFFPATNEKLFF.